Detailed here is one TCR beta chain. The data stem from a study of CD8+ T cells in alopecia areata. CDR1 is SQVTM and CDR2 is ANQGSEA in the germline V gene. V gave up 6 bases and J gave up 11 bases, with 19 bases separating them. The CDR3 totals 12 residues. Stated treatment: oral pan-JAK inhibitor, 5-10 mg twice daily. The authors extracted RNA and reverse transcribed it into cDNA as the sequencing template. Data came from immunoSEQ multiplex PCR; TCRdb stores just in-frame clones and leaves some out. The table includes 90,000 to 150,000 clones, about 50% detected once. The TCR comes from a human donor with alopecia areata. Sequenced material: CD4+ T cells sorted from blood, taken at week 4, from a patient treated with tofacitinib. V and J are TRBV29-1 and TRBJ1-1, with no clear D. CDR3: CSVLLPALDAFF. DNA for the CDR3: TGCAGCGTCCTTCTCCCGGCGCTCGACGCTTTCTTT.